One and the same sample provided the 18 T cell receptor beta chains below, sequenced in a study of blood T cell repertoires in COVID-19. Method: immunoSEQ multiplex PCR; TCRdb's copy keeps in-frame clones and lacks some. This table holds about 140,000 clones, approximately 87% found once. Sequenced sample: peripheral blood. The receptors shown here come from a woman in her forties with acute or convalescent COVID-19.

In its sample, this clone was seen once. The J gene is TRBJ1-4, the V gene TRBV28; TRBD1 aligns across 7 bases. The CDR3 has 15 amino acids. The J segment lost 5 bases and the V segment lost 5 bases, leaving 8 bases of the junction unmatched. Germline V gene data show CDR1 as MDHEN and CDR2 as SYDVKM. CDR3 DNA sequence: TGTGCCAGCAGTGTCGCCGGGACAGCCAATGAAAAACTGTTTTTT. This sequence encodes CASSVAGTANEKLFF. The complete variable domain, with remaining parts taken from reference TRBV28 and TRBJ1-4, reads DVKVTQSSRYLVKRTGEKVFLECVQDMDHENMFWYRQDPGLGLRLIYFSYDVKMKEKGDIPEGYSVSREKKERFSLILESASTNQTSMYLCASSVAGTANEKLFFGSGTQLSVL.

The chain has TRBV19 and TRBJ1-1, with TRBD1 matching 10 bases. CDR1 LNHDA and CDR2 SQIVND come from the germline V gene (reference sequence). The CDR3 sequence is 15 residues long. V was pared by 5 bases and J by 5 bases, with 8 bases of the junction left unmatched. This CDR3 reads CASSPRTGGGTEAFF. CDR3 coding DNA: TGTGCCAGTAGTCCTCGGACAGGGGGGGGGACTGAAGCTTTCTTT.

This sequence joins TRBV24-1 and TRBJ2-2; 16 positions agree with TRBD2. Losses at the gene ends were 9 bases for V and 1 base for J; bases not matched to a gene: 7. The CDR3 contains 18 residues. Germline V CDR1 and CDR2: KGHDR, SFDVKD. The CDR3 DNA follows: TGTGCCACCTCACCGGGACTAGCGGGGGGGAAGAACACCGGGGAGCTGTTTTTT. Translated, it gives CATSPGLAGGKNTGELFF.

This rearrangement joins TRBV20-1 to TRBJ2-1, with 9 positions matching TRBD2. V lost 3 bases and J lost 5; bases outside the gene matches: 5. CDR1 and CDR2 from the germline V gene are DFQATT and SNEGSKA (reference sequence). This CDR3 has 14 amino acids. DNA for the CDR3: TGCAGTGCTAGTAAGGTAGCGGGGGACAATGAGCAGTTCTTC. This sequence encodes CSASKVAGDNEQFF.

The sample holds a few counts of this clone. The CDR3 coding sequence is TGTGCCAGCAGCCTACTAGCGGGAGTAAACAATGAGCAGTTCTTC. It specifies CASSLLAGVNNEQFF. The chain joins TRBV7-2 to TRBJ2-1; 11 nucleotides agree with TRBD2. The CDR3 covers 15 residues. The V gene end was trimmed by 5 bases and the J gene end by 5 bases; junction bases not matched to a gene: 5. Germline V gives CDR1 SGHTA, CDR2 FQGNSA.

The chain's CDR3 is CASSQDAARLAGDYEQYF. In DNA, the CDR3 is TGCGCCAGCAGCCAAGATGCGGCCCGACTAGCGGGAGACTACGAGCAGTACTTC. The genes are TRBV4-3 and TRBJ2-7; 12 bases are shared with TRBD2. V shed 0 bases, J shed 3 bases, and the junction held 9 bases outside the gene matches. CDR1 and CDR2 (germline): LGHNA, YSLEER. The CDR3 has 18 residues.

The rearrangement joins TRBV10-3 to TRBJ1-1; TRBD1 might be the D (5 bases). CDR3 length equals 12 residues. V gave up 4 bases and J gave up 4 bases, with 7 bases separating them. Germline CDR1 reads ENHRY; CDR2 reads SYGVKD. The CDR3 DNA follows: TGTGCCATCAGTGGGGGGGGCACTGAAGCTTTCTTT. The encoded protein is CAISGGGTEAFF.

V is TRBV5-1 and J is TRBJ1-6; possible D gene TRBD1, 5 bases. The germline V gene has CDR1 SGHRS and CDR2 YFSETQ. This CDR3 is 15 amino acids long. The V end lost 0 bases, the J end lost 6 bases, and 10 bases lay between the germline ends. In nucleotides, the CDR3 is TGCGCCAGCAGCTTGGTGCAGGGTGCTAATTCACCCCTCCACTTT. It specifies CASSLVQGANSPLHF.

This rearrangement joins TRBV10-3 to TRBJ1-5, with a tentative D call TRBD1 (6 bases). Trimming took off 5 bases at V and 7 bases at J, with 15 bases between the two ends. The CDR3 is 14 residues long. The germline V gene has CDR1 ENHRY and CDR2 SYGVKD. CDR3 DNA sequence: TGTGCCATCAGTTCTACAGGGCTTACCCAGCCCCAGCATTTT. Amino acids: CAISSTGLTQPQHF.

The rearrangement links TRBV28 to TRBJ1-2; no reliable D call. The CDR3 contains 12 residues. Trimming shortened V by 7 bases and J by 8 bases, and 14 bases separated the two germline ends. CDR1 is MDHEN and CDR2 is SYDVKM in the germline V gene. The CDR3 loop is CASNLRTGGYTF. The CDR3 coding sequence is TGTGCCAGCAATCTCCGAACGGGGGGCTACACCTTC.

The chain couples TRBV7-9 to TRBJ2-1, with 9 bases matching TRBD2. CDR3 length: 17 residues. Germline V lookup: CDR1 SEHNR, CDR2 FQNEAQ (reference sequence). J lost 9 bases, V lost 5 bases, and 17 bases had no gene match. The CDR3 nucleotides read TGTGCCAGCAGCCCCAGGGTAGCGGGGGAGGCTCCCTTTGAGCAGTTCTTC. This codes for CASSPRVAGEAPFEQFF.

The chain links TRBV29-1 to TRBJ1-1; TRBD1 agrees at 7 bases. CDR3 size: 13 residues. Trimming took 7 bases from V and 1 from J; bases not matched to a gene: 6. Germline CDR1 reads SQVTM; CDR2 reads ANQGSEA. The DNA for the CDR3 is TGCAGCGCGTTACAGGGGACGAACACTGAAGCTTTCTTT. Translated, it gives CSALQGTNTEAFF.

V is TRBV12-5 and J is TRBJ1-4; tentatively, D is TRBD1 (5 bases). CDR3 length: 17 amino acids. In germline, CDR1 is LGHNT, CDR2 FRNRAP. V was clipped by 0 bases and J by 0 bases, with 11 bases between them. The CDR3 DNA follows: TGTGCTAGTGGTTTGGTACTGGACACTCCAACTAATGAAAAACTGTTTTTT. It is translated as CASGLVLDTPTNEKLFF.

The chain carries TRBV7-9 and TRBJ1-3; 8 bases align to TRBD1. From germline, CDR1 is SEHNR and CDR2 FQNEAQ (reference sequence). This CDR3 comprises 15 residues. The junction had 3 bases not matched to a gene; V was cut back by 5 bases and J by 0 bases. This CDR3 is CASSRDRGSGNTIYF. In DNA, the CDR3 is TGTGCCAGCAGCCGCGACAGGGGCTCTGGAAACACCATATATTTT.

The chain is built from TRBV4-1 and TRBJ2-7; 14 bases fit TRBD2. CDR1 and CDR2 (germline): MGHRA, YSYEKL. CDR3 size: 15 residues. The V gene end was trimmed by 2 bases and the J gene end by 9 bases; junction bases not matched to a gene: 6. This CDR3 reads CASSQRGLAGDWQYF. CDR3 nucleotide sequence: TGCGCCAGCAGCCAAAGGGGACTAGCGGGAGATTGGCAGTACTTC.

V usage is TRBV29-1 and J usage is TRBJ2-1; 14 nucleotides agree with TRBD2. Germline CDR1 is SQVTM and CDR2 is ANQGSEA. V lost 1 base to trimming and J lost 4 bases; unmatched junction nucleotides: 0. This CDR3 region has 15 residues. CDR3 residues: CSVEGLAGGYNEQFF. DNA of the CDR3: TGCAGCGTTGAAGGACTAGCGGGAGGGTACAATGAGCAGTTCTTC.

The chain has TRBV9 and TRBJ1-2, with D perhaps matching TRBD1 (6 bases). The V end lost 4 bases, the J end lost 5 bases, and 21 bases lay between the germline ends. This CDR3 comprises 16 residues. The V gene's germline CDR1 is SGDLS and CDR2 YYNGEE. CDR3 sequence reads: CASSYGQTRSGYGYTF. CDR3 bases: TGTGCCAGCAGCTATGGACAGACCCGCTCCGGGTATGGCTACACCTTC.

This clone was seen more than once but under ten times. The chain has TRBV19 and TRBJ2-7, with D possibly matching TRBD2 (5 bases). The CDR3 runs 14 residues. Germline V gene sequence: CDR1 LNHDA, CDR2 SQIVND (reference sequence). V lost 5 bases and J 3 bases, leaving 14 bases between the germline ends. DNA of the CDR3: TGTGCCAGTAGTCCCACGGGATCCATCTACGAGCAGTACTTC. It specifies CASSPTGSIYEQYF.